A selection of T cell receptor beta chains follows, all from one sample in a study of cytomegalovirus exposure and HLA in healthy donors. TCRdb's copy holds only in-frame clones and misses some; the assay was immunoSEQ multiplex PCR. The sample holds 160,000 or so clones, around 80% seen once. The sample consisted of PBMCs. The receptors stem from a male donor in good health and CMV-seropositive. The CDR3 runs from the conserved cysteine through the conserved F or W. D genes are given only for firm matches. Clone size is shown for a subset of rows, as once, few, many or a class of expanded clone.

CASSLTGQGGNEQYF,TGTGCCAGCAGTTTAACGGGACAGGGGGGTAACGAGCAGTACTTC,NA,TRBV27,TRBD1,TRBJ2-7
CASSMTLWGRGGYTF,TGTGCCAGTAGTATGACTCTCTGGGGCAGAGGTGGCTACACCTTC,NA,TRBV19,NA,TRBJ1-2
CASRPGLAGERTQYF,TGCGCCAGCCGACCGGGACTAGCGGGAGAGCGAACGCAGTATTTT,NA,TRBV5-1,TRBD2,TRBJ2-3
CASSPLRGNENSPLHF,TGTGCCAGCTCACCACTTCGAGGGAATGAGAATTCACCCCTCCACTTT,NA,TRBV18,NA,TRBJ1-6
CASTGGTTYNEQFF,TGTGCCAGCACCGGGGGGACAACTTACAATGAGCAGTTCTTC,few,TRBV7-2,NA,TRBJ2-1
CASSQVSYTEAFF,TGCGCCAGCAGCCAAGTCAGTTACACTGAAGCTTTCTTT,NA,TRBV4-1,NA,TRBJ1-1
CAIKTLAGNTGELFF,TGTGCCATTAAAACACTAGCGGGGAACACCGGGGAGCTGTTTTTT,NA,TRBV10-3,TRBD2,TRBJ2-2
CASSPGTGPGNTIYF,TGTGCCAGCAGTCCTGGGACAGGACCTGGAAACACCATATATTTT,NA,TRBV27,TRBD1,TRBJ1-3
CASERQGHQPQHF,TGTGCCAGCGAACGACAGGGGCATCAGCCCCAGCATTTT,NA,TRBV19,TRBD1,TRBJ1-5
CASSDSSSGPDTQYF,TGTGCCAGCAGTGACTCGAGTAGCGGGCCAGATACGCAGTATTTT,few,TRBV6-4,TRBD2,TRBJ2-3
CASSPLGTDTQYF,TGTGCCAGCTCACCTCTAGGCACAGATACGCAGTATTTT,NA,TRBV18,NA,TRBJ2-3
CASSVLPTGEQYF,TGTGCCAGCAGCGTCTTGCCCACGGGGGAGCAGTACTTC,NA,TRBV9,NA,TRBJ2-7
CASSGRGGTNNEQFF,TGTGCCAGCAGCGGGCGGGGTGGTACGAACAATGAGCAGTTCTTC,NA,TRBV9,NA,TRBJ2-1
CASSQDKPGGNTGELFF,TGTGCCAGCAGCCAAGATAAACCAGGGGGAAACACCGGGGAGCTGTTTTTT,NA,TRBV14,TRBD1,TRBJ2-2
CASSAGQSRNEQFF,TGCGCCAGCAGCGCGGGACAGAGTCGCAATGAGCAGTTCTTC,NA,TRBV5-1,NA,TRBJ2-1
CASEPQMNIYNEQFF,TGTGCCAGCGAACCTCAGATGAATATTTACAATGAGCAGTTCTTC,NA,TRBV2,NA,TRBJ2-1